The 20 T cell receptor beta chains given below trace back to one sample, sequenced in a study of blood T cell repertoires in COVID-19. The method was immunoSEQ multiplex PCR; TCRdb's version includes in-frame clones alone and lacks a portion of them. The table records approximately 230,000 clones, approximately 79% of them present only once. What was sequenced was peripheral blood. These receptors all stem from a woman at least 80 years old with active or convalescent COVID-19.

This CDR3 is CAWTLGGRGYGYTF. As DNA, the CDR3 is TGTGCCTGGACCTTAGGAGGCAGGGGGTATGGCTACACCTTC. This sequence joins TRBV30 and TRBJ1-2; 7 nucleotides match TRBD1. The CDR3 covers 14 residues. The V and J ends lost 4 bases and 5 bases, in that order; junction bases with no gene match: 10. Germline CDR1 is GTSNPN and CDR2 is SVGIG (reference sequence).

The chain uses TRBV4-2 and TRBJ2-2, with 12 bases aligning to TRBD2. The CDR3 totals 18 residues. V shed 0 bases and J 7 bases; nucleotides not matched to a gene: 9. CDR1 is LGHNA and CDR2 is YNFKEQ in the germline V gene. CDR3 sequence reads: CASSQDLAGGHFIGELFF. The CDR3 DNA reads TGTGCCAGCAGCCAAGATCTAGCGGGGGGGCATTTCATCGGGGAGCTGTTTTTT.

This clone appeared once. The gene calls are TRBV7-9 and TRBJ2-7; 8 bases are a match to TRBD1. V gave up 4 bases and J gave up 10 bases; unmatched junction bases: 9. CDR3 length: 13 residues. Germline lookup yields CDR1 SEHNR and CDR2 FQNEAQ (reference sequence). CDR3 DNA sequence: TGTGCCAGCAGCTCACAGACAGGGGCCCCTCAGTACTTC. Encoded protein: CASSSQTGAPQYF.

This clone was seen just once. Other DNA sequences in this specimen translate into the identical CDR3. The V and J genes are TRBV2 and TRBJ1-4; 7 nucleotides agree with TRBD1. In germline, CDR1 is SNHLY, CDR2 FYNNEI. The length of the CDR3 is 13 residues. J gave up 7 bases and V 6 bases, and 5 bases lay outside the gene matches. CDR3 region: CASRDRGLEKLFF. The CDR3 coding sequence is TGTGCCAGCAGGGATAGGGGGCTTGAAAAACTGTTTTTT.

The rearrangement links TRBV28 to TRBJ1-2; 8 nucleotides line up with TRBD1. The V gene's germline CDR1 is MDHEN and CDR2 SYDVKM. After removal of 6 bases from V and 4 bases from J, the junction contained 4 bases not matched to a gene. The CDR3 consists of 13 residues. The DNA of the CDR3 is TGTGCCAGCAGCACGGGACAGGCCTATGGCTACACCTTC. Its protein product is CASSTGQAYGYTF.

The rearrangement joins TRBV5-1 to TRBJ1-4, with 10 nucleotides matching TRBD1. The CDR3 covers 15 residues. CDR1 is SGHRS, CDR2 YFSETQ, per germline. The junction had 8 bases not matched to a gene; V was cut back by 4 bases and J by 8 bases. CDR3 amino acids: CASSPTGQGQEKLFF. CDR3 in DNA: TGCGCCAGCAGCCCGACGGGACAGGGGCAGGAAAAACTGTTTTTT.

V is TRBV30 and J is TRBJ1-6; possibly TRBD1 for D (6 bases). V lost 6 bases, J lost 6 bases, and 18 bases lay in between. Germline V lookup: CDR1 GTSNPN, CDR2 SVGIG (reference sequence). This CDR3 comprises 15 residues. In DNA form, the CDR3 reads TGTGCCTGCCAAACCCCGGGGACACTTAATTCACCCCTCCACTTT. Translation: CACQTPGTLNSPLHF.

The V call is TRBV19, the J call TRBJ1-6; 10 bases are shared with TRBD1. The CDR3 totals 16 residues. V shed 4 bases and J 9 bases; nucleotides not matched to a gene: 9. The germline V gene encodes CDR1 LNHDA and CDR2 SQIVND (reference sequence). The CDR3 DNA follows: TGTGCCAGTAGTAACCACGACAGGGGGCGAAGTTCACCCCTCCACTTT. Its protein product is CASSNHDRGRSSPLHF.

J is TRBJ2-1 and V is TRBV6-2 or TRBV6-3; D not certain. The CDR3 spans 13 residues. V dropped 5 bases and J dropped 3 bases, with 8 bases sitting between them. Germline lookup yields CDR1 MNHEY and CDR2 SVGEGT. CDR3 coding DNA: TGTGCCAGCAGTAGCTCTTACTACAATGAGCAGTTCTTC. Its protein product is CASSSSYYNEQFF.

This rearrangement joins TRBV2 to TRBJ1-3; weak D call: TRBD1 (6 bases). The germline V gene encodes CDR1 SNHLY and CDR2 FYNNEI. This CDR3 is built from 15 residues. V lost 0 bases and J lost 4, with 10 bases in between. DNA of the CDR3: TGTGCCAGCAGTGAAGCTGCAGGGGTAGGAAACACCATATATTTT. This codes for CASSEAAGVGNTIYF.

In nucleotides, the CDR3 is TGTGCCAGTAGTATCTTGGGCAGCCAGCACGACTATGGCTACACCTTC. It translates to CASSILGSQHDYGYTF. This chain joins TRBV19 and TRBJ1-2; no firm D call. CDR3 length: 16 amino acids. The ends were cut back, 3 bases at V and 3 bases at J, with 17 bases in the middle. CDR1 and CDR2 from the germline V gene are LNHDA and SQIVND (reference sequence).

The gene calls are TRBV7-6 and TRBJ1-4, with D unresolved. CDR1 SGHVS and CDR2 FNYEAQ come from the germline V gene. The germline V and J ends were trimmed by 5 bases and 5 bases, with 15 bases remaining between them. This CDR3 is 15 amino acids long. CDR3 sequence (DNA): TGTGCCAGCAGCCCCGACGGCTTTAGCAATGAAAAACTGTTTTTT. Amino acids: CASSPDGFSNEKLFF.

The CDR3 DNA is TGTGCCAGCAGCGGCACAGGGGGCAAAAATCAGCCCCAGCATTTT. It is translated as CASSGTGGKNQPQHF. The genes are TRBV2 and TRBJ1-5; 9 nucleotides line up with TRBD1. V lost 6 bases to trimming and J lost 4 bases; unmatched junction nucleotides: 7. The CDR3 covers 15 residues. Germline CDR1 is SNHLY and CDR2 is FYNNEI.

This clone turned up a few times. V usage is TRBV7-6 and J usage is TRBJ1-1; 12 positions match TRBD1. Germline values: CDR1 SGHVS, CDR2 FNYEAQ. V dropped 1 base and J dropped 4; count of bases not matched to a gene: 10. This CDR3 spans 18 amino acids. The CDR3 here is CASSLGSGTGGLGTEAFF. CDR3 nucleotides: TGTGCCAGCAGCTTAGGTTCGGGGACAGGGGGCTTGGGCACTGAAGCTTTCTTT.

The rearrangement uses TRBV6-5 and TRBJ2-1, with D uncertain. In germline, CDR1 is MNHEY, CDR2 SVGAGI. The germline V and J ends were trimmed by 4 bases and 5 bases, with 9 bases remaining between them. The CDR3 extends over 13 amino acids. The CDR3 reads CASSLTTHNEQFF. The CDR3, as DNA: TGTGCCAGCAGTTTGACAACCCACAATGAGCAGTTCTTC.

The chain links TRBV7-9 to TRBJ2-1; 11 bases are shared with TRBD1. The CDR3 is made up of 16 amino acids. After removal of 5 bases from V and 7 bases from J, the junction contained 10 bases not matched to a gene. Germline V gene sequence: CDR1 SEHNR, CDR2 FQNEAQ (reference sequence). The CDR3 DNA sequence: TGTGCCAGCAGCCTATCCGGGACAGGGGGGTTTAATGAGCAGTTCTTC. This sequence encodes CASSLSGTGGFNEQFF.

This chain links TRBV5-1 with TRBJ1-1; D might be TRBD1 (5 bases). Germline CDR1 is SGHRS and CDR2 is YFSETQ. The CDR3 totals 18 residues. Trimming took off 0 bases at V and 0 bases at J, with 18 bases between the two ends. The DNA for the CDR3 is TGCGCCAGCAGCTTGGTGTATCCGGGGGTAAGCGTGAACACTGAAGCTTTCTTT. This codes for CASSLVYPGVSVNTEAFF.

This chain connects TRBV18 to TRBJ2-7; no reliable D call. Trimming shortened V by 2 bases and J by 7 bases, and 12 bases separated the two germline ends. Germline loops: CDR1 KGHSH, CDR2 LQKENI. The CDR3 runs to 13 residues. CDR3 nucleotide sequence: TGTGCCAGCTCACCAGATCGTACTGGTGAGCAGTACTTC. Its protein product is CASSPDRTGEQYF.

The CDR3 sequence is CASSLADRGETQYF. The DNA for the CDR3 is TGCGCCAGCAGCTTGGCCGACAGGGGGGAGACCCAGTACTTC. The rearrangement joins TRBV5-1 to TRBJ2-5; 9 bases line up with TRBD1. Unmatched junction bases numbered 2, after V lost 0 bases and J lost 5 bases. This CDR3 is 14 amino acids long. CDR1 is SGHRS, CDR2 YFSETQ, per germline. Looking up the rest from reference TRBV5-1 and TRBJ2-5 gives the full variable domain: KAGVTQTPRYLIKTRGQQVTLSCSPISGHRSVSWYQQTPGQGLQFLFEYFSETQRNKGNFPGRFSGRQFSNSRSEMNVSTLELGDSALYLCASSLADRGETQYFGPGTRLLVL.

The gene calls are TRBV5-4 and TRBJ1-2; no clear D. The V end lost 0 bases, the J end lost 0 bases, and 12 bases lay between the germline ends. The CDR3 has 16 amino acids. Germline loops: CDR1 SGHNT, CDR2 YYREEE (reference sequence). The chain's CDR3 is CASSLDPGNSNYGYTF. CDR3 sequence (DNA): TGTGCCAGCAGCTTGGACCCAGGAAACTCTAACTATGGCTACACCTTC.